The 12 T cell receptor beta chains reported below all come from one sample, sequenced in a study of T cells in Graves' hyperthyroidism and ophthalmopathy. RNA transcripts gave rise to amplified TCR beta CDR3 regions. HTBI primers were employed in a first-round RT-PCR of the TCR CDR3. Each CDR3 protein is one row after TCRdb ran MiXCR on the multiplex PCR reads. The sample consists of about 600,000 distinct CDR3 sequences, 14% of them appearing once. Sequencing input: blood. Every receptor here comes from a woman aged 18-30 years with Graves' ophthalmopathy.

The chain employs TRBV2 and TRBJ2-7, with 11 bases matching TRBD1. The CDR3 has 15 amino acids. Germline CDR1 and CDR2: SNHLY and FYNNEI. The trim removed 3 bases at V and 3 bases at J, leaving 4 bases unmatched. The CDR3 sequence: CASSEDRGRIYEQYF. The CDR3 bases are TGTGCCAGCAGTGAGGACAGGGGGCGCATCTACGAGCAGTACTTC. Variable domain in full (rest from reference TRBV2 and TRBJ2-7): EPEVTQTPSHQVTQMGQEVILRCVPISNHLYFYWYRQILGQKVEFLVSFYNNEISEKSEIFDDQFSVERPDGSNFTLKIRSTKLEDSAMYFCASSEDRGRIYEQYFGPGTRLTVT.

This clonotype has ten or more counts. V is TRBV28 and J is TRBJ1-1; possibly TRBD1 for D (5 bases). This CDR3 comprises 13 residues. The V gene's germline CDR1 is MDHEN and CDR2 SYDVKM. The V end lost 6 bases, the J end lost 4 bases, and 12 bases lay between the germline ends. CDR3 coding DNA: TGTGCCAGCAGCCGGGGGGGGAGCACTGAAGCTTTCTTT. The encoded protein is CASSRGGSTEAFF.

This clonotype occurred many times. The chain uses TRBV9 and TRBJ1-6, with TRBD1 identical over 7 bases. This CDR3 is built from 17 residues. Germline CDR1 reads SGDLS; CDR2 reads YYNGEE. The V segment lost 2 bases and the J segment 7 bases; nucleotides outside the gene matches: 12. CDR3 nucleotides: TGTGCCAGCAGCGTGGACCCGCAAGGGGGCGAGAATTCACCCCTCCACTTT. As protein: CASSVDPQGGENSPLHF.

This chain connects TRBV9 to TRBJ2-3; TRBD2 aligns across 7 bases. V shed 3 bases and J 4 bases; nucleotides not matched to a gene: 17. Germline CDR1 reads SGDLS; CDR2 reads YYNGEE. This CDR3 region has 18 residues. The CDR3: CASSGARDYFFDPDTQYF. The CDR3 DNA reads TGTGCCAGCAGCGGAGCCCGGGACTACTTCTTCGATCCAGATACGCAGTATTTT.

The rearrangement uses TRBV7-2 and TRBJ1-1; D ambiguous. The CDR3 covers 14 residues. V lost 5 bases to trimming and J lost 1 base, with 11 bases between them. The germline gives CDR1 SGHTA, CDR2 FQGNSA. The CDR3 region has the DNA TGTGCCAGCAGCCAAATGATCAGGAACACTGAAGCTTTCTTT. This gives the protein CASSQMIRNTEAFF.

The genes are TRBV5-1 and TRBJ1-2, with D possibly being TRBD1 (5 bases). Germline V gene sequence: CDR1 SGHRS, CDR2 YFSETQ. The CDR3 contains 16 residues. Between the trimmed V and J ends, which lost 0 bases and 4 bases, there was a span of 16 bases. The CDR3: CASSLVAGGTIYGYTF. CDR3 nucleotides: TGCGCCAGCAGCTTGGTAGCGGGGGGGACTATCTATGGCTACACCTTC.

This clonotype occurred many times. The genes are TRBV7-2 and TRBJ2-3; D is undetermined. The germline CDR1 and CDR2 sequences are SGHTA and FQGNSA. V was cut by 2 bases and J by 0 bases, with 9 bases left in between. The CDR3 consists of 15 residues. The CDR3 nucleotides are TGTGCCAGCAGCTTAATCACCCAGAGCACAGATACGCAGTATTTT. Residues: CASSLITQSTDTQYF.

This clonotype has at least ten counts. The V call is TRBV15, the J call TRBJ1-1; TRBD1 aligns across 12 bases. This CDR3 has 14 residues. CDR1 is LNHNV and CDR2 is YYDKDF in the germline V gene (reference sequence). Trimming removed 8 bases from V and 10 bases from J; junction bases left unmatched: 11. The CDR3 DNA reads TGTGCCACCGCGGACGGGACAGGGGGCTTGGGAGCTTTCTTT. Protein: CATADGTGGLGAFF.

This clonotype was seen repeatedly, ten times or more. This chain joins TRBV12-3 or TRBV12-4 and TRBJ2-1; 7 nucleotides match TRBD2. This CDR3 comprises 15 residues. V shed 8 bases, J shed 5 bases, and the junction held 12 bases outside the gene matches. CDR3 protein: CASLRALAPNNEQFF. In DNA form, the CDR3 reads TGTGCCAGCCTCCGGGCACTAGCGCCGAACAATGAGCAGTTCTTC.

This clonotype was seen at least ten times. The rearrangement joins TRBV2 to TRBJ2-5; TRBD2 aligns across 7 bases. The CDR3 has 15 amino acids. V gave up 7 bases and J gave up 2 bases; unmatched junction bases: 10. Germline CDR1 is SNHLY and CDR2 is FYNNEI. In DNA form, the CDR3 reads TGTGCCAGCACTCCAGAGGGACTACCACAAGAGACCCAGTACTTC. Protein product: CASTPEGLPQETQYF.

As to this clonotype: Compared with germline, one end of the junction differs, possibly owing to a read error. This rearrangement joins TRBV6-4 to TRBJ2-2, with 8 bases lining up with TRBD1. The CDR3 contains 17 residues. Per germline, CDR1 MRHNA and CDR2 SNTAGT. The DNA of the CDR3 is TGCGCCAGCAGCCCCAACCCACAGGGGGGCGTCACCGGGGAGCTGTTTTTT. Translation: CASSPNPQGGVTGELFF.

This clonotype was recorded many times. The chain couples TRBV12-3 or TRBV12-4 to TRBJ2-2; D not certain. Trimming took 3 bases from V and 11 from J, leaving 10 bases between them. The CDR3 consists of 12 residues. The CDR3 DNA follows: TGTGCCAGCAGTTTTTCCCTCTTCGAGCTGTTTTTT. Encoded protein: CASSFSLFELFF.